This TCR beta chain was sequenced for a study of technical replicates of blood from several donors. Clones were read by immunoSEQ multiplex PCR, and TCRdb kept only the in-frame ones, dropping some. The sample comprises approximately 92,000 clones, about 95% of which are singletons, and around 0.21% rests with the top ten. The germline gives CDR1 SGHNT, CDR2 YYREEE (reference sequence). The CDR3 length is 15 residues. V trimming: 1 base; J trimming: 4 bases; junction bases outside the gene matches: 3. The rearrangement joins TRBV5-4 to TRBJ2-5; 11 bases are a match to TRBD2. The sample comprised T cells isolated from PBMCs. The receptor was isolated from a human donor in good health. Written as DNA, the CDR3 is TGTGCCAGCAGCTTGAGCGGGACTAGCGGAGAGACCCAGTACTTC. It specifies CASSLSGTSGETQYF. The full variable domain, its missing parts supplied by reference TRBV5-4 and TRBJ2-5, is ETGVTQSPTHLIKTRGQQVTLRCSSQSGHNTVSWYQQALGQGPQFIFQYYREEENGRGNFPPRFSGLQFPNYSSELNVNALELDDSALYLCASSLSGTSGETQYFGPGTRLLVL.